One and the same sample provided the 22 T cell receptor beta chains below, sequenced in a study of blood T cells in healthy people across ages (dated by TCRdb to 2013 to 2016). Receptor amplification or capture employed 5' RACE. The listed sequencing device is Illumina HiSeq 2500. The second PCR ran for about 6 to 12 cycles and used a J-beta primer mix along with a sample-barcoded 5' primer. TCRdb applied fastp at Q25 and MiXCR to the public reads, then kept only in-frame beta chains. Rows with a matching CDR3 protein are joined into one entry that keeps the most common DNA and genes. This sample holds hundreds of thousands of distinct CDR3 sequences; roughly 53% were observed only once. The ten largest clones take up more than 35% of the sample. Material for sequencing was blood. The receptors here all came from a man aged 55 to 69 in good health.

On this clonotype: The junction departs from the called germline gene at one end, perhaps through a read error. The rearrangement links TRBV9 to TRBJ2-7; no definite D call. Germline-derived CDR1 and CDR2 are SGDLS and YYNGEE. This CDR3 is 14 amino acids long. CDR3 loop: CAGSVAGDSYEQYF. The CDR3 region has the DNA TGTGCCGGCAGCGTAGCTGGGGACTCCTACGAGCAGTACTTC.

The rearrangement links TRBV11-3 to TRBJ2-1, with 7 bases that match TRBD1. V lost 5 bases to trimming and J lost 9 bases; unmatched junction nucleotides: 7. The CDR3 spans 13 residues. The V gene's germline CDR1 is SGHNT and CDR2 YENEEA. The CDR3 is CASSRTGAPEQFF. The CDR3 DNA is TGTGCCAGCAGCAGAACAGGGGCCCCTGAGCAGTTCTTC.

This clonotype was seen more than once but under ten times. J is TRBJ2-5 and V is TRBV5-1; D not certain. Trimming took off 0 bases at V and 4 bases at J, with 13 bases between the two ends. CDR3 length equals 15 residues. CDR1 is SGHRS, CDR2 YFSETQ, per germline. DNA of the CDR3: TGCGCCAGCAGCTTGGGACACATCGGCGGAGAGACCCAGTACTTC. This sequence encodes CASSLGHIGGETQYF. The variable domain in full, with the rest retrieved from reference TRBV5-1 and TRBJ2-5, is KAGVTQTPRYLIKTRGQQVTLSCSPISGHRSVSWYQQTPGQGLQFLFEYFSETQRNKGNFPGRFSGRQFSNSRSEMNVSTLELGDSALYLCASSLGHIGGETQYFGPGTRLLVL.

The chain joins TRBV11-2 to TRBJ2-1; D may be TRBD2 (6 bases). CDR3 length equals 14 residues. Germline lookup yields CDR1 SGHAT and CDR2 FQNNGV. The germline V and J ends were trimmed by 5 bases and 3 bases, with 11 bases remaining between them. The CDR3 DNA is TGTGCCAGCAGCACCGGGACTGACTACAATGAGCAGTTCTTC. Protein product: CASSTGTDYNEQFF.

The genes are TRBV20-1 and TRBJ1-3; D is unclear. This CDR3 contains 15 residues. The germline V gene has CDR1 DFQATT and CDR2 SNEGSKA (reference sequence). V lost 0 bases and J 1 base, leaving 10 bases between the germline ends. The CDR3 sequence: CSAREQQGSGNTIYF. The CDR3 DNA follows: TGCAGTGCTAGAGAGCAGCAAGGGTCTGGAAACACCATATATTTT.

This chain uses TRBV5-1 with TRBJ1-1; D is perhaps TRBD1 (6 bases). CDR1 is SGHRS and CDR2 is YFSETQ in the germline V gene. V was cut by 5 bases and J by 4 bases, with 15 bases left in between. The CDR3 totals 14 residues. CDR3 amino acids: CASSWLTGFTEAFF. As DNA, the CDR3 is TGCGCCAGCAGTTGGTTAACAGGGTTCACTGAAGCTTTCTTT.

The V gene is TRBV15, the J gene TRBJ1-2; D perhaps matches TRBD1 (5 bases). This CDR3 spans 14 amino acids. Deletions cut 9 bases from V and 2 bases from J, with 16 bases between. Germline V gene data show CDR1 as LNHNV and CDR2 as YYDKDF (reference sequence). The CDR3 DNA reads TGTGCCACTAATAAGGGGCAGGCGAACTATGGCTACACCTTC. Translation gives CATNKGQANYGYTF.

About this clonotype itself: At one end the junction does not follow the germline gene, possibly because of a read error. In nucleotides, the CDR3 is TGCATTGCTAGAGGTCCCTACGAGCAGTACTTC. Its protein is CIARGPYEQYF. The rearrangement joins TRBV20-1 to TRBJ2-7; D remains ambiguous. The CDR3 is made up of 11 amino acids. Germline V gene lookup returns CDR1 DFQATT and CDR2 SNEGSKA (reference sequence).

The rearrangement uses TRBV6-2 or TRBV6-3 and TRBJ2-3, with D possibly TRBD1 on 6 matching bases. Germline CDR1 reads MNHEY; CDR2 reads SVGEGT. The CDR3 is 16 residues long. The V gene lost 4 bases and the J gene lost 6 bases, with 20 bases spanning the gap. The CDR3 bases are TGTGCCAGCAGTTCGACAGGACCAAACGAACCCGATACGCAGTATTTT. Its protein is CASSSTGPNEPDTQYF.

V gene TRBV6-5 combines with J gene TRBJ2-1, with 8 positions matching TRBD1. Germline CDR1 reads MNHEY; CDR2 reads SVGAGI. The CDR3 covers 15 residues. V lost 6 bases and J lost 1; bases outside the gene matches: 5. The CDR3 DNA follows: TGTGCCAGCAGAACTACAGGGGGTTCCTACAATGAGCAGTTCTTC. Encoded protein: CASRTTGGSYNEQFF.

The chain's CDR3 is CASSQRGARVNEQFF. The CDR3 coding sequence is TGTGCCAGCAGCCAACGGGGGGCGCGGGTTAATGAGCAGTTCTTC. The V and J genes are TRBV3-1 and TRBJ2-1; a possible D gene is TRBD2 (7 bases). CDR3 length: 15 amino acids. The V gene lost 2 bases and the J gene lost 7 bases, with 15 bases spanning the gap. Germline values: CDR1 LGHDT, CDR2 YNNKEL (reference sequence).

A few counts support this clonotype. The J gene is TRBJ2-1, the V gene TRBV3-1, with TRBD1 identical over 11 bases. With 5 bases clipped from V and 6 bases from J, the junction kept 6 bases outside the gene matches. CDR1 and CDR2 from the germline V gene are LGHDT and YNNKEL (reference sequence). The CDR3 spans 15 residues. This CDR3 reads CASSKTGTGGNEQFF. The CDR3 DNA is TGTGCCAGCAGCAAGACCGGGACAGGGGGCAATGAGCAGTTCTTC.

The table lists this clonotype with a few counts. CDR3 in DNA: TGTGCCAGCAGAGGGGGGACAACCTCCTACGAGCAGTACTTC. Its translation: CASRGGTTSYEQYF. The chain couples TRBV25-1 to TRBJ2-7; either TRBD1 or TRBD2 may fit D (6 bases each). The V end lost 6 bases, the J end lost 0 bases, and 12 bases lay between the germline ends. Germline loops: CDR1 MGHDK, CDR2 SYGVNS. The CDR3 spans 14 residues.

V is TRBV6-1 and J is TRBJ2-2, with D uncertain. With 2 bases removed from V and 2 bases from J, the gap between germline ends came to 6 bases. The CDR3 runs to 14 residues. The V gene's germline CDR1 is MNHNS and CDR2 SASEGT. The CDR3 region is CASSEQTNTGELFF. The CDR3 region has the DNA TGTGCCAGCAGTGAACAAACAAACACCGGGGAGCTGTTTTTT.

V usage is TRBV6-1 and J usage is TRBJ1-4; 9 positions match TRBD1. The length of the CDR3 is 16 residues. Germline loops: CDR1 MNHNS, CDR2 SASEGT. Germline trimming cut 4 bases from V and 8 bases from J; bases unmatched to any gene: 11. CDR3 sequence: CASSGTRTGDGEKLFF. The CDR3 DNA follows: TGTGCCAGCAGTGGGACCCGGACAGGGGATGGAGAAAAACTGTTTTTT.

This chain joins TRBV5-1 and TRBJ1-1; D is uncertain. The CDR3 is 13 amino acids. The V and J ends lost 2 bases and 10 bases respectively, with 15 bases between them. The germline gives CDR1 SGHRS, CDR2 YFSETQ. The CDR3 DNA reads TGCGCCAGCAGCTTCTCGGCCGAGGAGAGAGCTTTCTTT. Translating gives CASSFSAEERAFF. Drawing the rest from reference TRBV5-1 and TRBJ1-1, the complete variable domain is KAGVTQTPRYLIKTRGQQVTLSCSPISGHRSVSWYQQTPGQGLQFLFEYFSETQRNKGNFPGRFSGRQFSNSRSEMNVSTLELGDSALYLCASSFSAEERAFFGQGTRLTVV.

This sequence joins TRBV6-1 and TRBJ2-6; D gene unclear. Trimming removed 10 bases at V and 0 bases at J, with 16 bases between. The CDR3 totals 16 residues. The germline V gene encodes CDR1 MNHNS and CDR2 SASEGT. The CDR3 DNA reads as TGTGCCACCGAGGACGCCTTGAACTCTGGGGCCAACGTCCTGACTTTC. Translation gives CATEDALNSGANVLTF.

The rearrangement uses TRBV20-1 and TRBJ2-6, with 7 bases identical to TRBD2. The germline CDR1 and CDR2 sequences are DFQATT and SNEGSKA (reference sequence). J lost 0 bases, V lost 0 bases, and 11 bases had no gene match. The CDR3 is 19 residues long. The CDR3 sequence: CSARDPQAGPYSGANVLTF. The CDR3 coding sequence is TGCAGTGCTAGAGATCCCCAAGCGGGGCCTTACTCTGGGGCCAACGTCCTGACTTTC.

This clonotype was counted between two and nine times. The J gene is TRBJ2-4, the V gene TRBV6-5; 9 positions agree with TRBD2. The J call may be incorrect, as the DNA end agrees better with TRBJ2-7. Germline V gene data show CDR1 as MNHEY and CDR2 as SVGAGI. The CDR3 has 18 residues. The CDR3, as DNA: TGTGCCAGCAGTTATCTCGCTAGCGGGGTAGTTCAGGGAACCGAGCAGTACTTC. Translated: CASSYLASGVVQGTEQYF.

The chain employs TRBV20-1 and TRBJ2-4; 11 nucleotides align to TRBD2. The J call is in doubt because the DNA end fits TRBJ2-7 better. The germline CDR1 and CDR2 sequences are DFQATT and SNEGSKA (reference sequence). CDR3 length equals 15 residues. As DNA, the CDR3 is TGCAGTGCTAGTAATAGCGGGGGGGCCGCCCACGAGCAGTACTTC. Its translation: CSASNSGGAAHEQYF.

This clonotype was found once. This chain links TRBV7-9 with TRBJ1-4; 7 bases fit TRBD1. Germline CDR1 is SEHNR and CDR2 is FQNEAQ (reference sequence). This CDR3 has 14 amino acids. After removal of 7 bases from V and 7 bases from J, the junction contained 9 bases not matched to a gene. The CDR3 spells CASTESGTAEKLFF. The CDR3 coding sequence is TGTGCCAGCACCGAGTCCGGGACAGCTGAAAAACTGTTTTTT.

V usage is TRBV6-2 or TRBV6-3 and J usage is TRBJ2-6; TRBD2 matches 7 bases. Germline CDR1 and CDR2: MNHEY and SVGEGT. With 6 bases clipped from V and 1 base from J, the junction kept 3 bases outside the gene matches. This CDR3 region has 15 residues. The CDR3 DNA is TGTGCCAGCAGCGGGGGGAGGTCTGGGGCCAACGTCCTGACTTTC. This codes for CASSGGRSGANVLTF.